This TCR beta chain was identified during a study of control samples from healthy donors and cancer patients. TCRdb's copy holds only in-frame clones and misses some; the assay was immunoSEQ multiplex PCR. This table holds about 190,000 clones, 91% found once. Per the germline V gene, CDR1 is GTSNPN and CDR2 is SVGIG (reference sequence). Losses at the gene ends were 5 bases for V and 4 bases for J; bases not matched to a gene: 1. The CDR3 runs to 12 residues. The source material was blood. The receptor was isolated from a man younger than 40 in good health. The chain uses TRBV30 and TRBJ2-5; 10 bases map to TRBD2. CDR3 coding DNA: TGTGCCTGGGAGCGGGGGGGAGAGACCCAGTACTTC. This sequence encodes CAWERGGETQYF.